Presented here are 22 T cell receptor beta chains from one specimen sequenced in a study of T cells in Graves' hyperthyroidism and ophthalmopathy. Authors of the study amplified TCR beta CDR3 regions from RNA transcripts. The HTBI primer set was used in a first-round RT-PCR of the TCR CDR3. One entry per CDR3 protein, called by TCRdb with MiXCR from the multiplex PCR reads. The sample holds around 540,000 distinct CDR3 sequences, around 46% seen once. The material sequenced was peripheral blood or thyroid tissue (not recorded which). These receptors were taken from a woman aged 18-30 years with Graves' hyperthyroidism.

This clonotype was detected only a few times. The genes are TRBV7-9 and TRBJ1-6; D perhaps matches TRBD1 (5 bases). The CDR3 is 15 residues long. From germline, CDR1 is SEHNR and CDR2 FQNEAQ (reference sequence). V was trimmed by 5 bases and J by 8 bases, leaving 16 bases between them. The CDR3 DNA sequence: TGTGCCAGCAGCCTTACCGGGACTCGGGATTCACCCCTCCACTTT. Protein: CASSLTGTRDSPLHF.

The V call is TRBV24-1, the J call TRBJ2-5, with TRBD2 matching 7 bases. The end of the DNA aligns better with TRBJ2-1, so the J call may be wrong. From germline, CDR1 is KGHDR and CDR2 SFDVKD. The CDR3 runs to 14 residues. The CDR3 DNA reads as TGTGCCACCAGTGCTGGCGGGAGTATGAATGAGCAGTTCTTC. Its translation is CATSAGGSMNEQFF.

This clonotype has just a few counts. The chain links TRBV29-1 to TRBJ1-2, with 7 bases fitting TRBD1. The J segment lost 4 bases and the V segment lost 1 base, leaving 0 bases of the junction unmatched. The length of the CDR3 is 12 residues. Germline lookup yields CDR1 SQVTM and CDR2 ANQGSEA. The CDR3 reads CSVEAGGYGYTF. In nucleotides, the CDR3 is TGCAGCGTTGAAGCAGGGGGCTATGGCTACACCTTC.

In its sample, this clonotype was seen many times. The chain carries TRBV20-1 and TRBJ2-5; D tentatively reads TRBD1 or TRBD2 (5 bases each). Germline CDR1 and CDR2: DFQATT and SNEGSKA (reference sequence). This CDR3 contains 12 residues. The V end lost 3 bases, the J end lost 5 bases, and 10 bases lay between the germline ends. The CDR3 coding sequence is TGCAGTGCTAGGAGGGGAGTGGAGACCCAGTACTTC. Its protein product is CSARRGVETQYF.

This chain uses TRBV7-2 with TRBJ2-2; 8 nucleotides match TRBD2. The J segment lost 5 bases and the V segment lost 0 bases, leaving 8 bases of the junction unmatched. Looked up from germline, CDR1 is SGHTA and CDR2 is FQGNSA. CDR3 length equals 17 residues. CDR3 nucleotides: TGTGCCAGCAGCTTAGCAACGGGACTAGTATGGACCGGGGAGCTGTTTTTT. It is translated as CASSLATGLVWTGELFF. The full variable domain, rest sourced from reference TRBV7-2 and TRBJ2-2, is GAGVSQSPSNKVTEKGKDVELRCDPISGHTALYWYRQSLGQGLEFLIYFQGNSAPDKSGLPSDRFSAERTGGSVSTLTIQRTQQEDSAVYLCASSLATGLVWTGELFFGEGSRLTVL.

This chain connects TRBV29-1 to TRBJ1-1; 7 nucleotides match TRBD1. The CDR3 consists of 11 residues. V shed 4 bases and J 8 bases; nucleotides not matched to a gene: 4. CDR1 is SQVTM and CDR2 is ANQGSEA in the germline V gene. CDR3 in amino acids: CSVAGTAEAFF. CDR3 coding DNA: TGCAGCGTTGCGGGGACAGCCGAAGCTTTCTTT.

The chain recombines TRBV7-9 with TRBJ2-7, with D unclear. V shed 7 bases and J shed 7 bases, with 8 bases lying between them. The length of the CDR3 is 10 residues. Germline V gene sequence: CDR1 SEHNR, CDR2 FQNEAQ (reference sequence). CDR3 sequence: CASTPGEQYF. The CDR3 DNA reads TGTGCCAGCACCCCTGGGGAGCAGTACTTC.

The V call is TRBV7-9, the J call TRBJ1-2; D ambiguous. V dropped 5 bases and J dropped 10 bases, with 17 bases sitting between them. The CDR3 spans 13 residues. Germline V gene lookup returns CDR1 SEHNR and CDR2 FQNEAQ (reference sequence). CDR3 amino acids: CASSQTGRPDYTF. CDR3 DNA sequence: TGTGCCAGCAGCCAAACCGGCCGCCCGGACTACACCTTC.

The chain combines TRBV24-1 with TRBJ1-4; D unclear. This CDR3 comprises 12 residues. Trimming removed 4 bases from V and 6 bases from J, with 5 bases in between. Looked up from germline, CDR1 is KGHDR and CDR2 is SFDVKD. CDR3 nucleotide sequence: TGTGCCACCAGTGACACGTATGAAAAACTGTTTTTT. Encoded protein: CATSDTYEKLFF.

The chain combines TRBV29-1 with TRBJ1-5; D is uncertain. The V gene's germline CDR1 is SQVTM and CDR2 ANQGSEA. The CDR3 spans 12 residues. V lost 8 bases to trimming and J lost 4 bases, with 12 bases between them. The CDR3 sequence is CSQPGKNQPQHF. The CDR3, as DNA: TGCAGCCAACCAGGAAAGAATCAGCCCCAGCATTTT.

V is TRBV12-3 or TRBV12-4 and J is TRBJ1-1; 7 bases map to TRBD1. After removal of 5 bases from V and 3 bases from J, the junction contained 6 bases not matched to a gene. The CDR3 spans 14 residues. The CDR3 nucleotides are TGTGCCAGCAGTAAGAGGACAGGAGACACTGAAGCTTTCTTT. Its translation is CASSKRTGDTEAFF.

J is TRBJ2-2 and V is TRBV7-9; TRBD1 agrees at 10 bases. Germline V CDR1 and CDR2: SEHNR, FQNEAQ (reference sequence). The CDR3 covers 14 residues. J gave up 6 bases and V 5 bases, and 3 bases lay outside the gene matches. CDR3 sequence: CASSHDRGPGELFF. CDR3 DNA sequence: TGTGCCAGCAGCCACGACAGGGGGCCCGGGGAGCTGTTTTTT.

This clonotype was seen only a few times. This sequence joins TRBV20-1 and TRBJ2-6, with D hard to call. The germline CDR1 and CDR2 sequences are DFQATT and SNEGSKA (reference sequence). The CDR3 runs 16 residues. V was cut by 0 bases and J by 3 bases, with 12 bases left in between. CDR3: CSARDRLVHGANVLTF. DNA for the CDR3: TGCAGTGCTAGAGATCGGCTAGTGCATGGGGCCAACGTCCTGACTTTC.

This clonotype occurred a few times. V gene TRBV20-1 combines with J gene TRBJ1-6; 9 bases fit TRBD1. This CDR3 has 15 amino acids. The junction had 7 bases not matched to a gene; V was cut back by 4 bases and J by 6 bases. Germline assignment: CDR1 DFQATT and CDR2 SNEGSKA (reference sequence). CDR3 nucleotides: TGCAGTGCTAATCCGGGACAGGGATCTAATTCACCCCTCCACTTT. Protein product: CSANPGQGSNSPLHF.

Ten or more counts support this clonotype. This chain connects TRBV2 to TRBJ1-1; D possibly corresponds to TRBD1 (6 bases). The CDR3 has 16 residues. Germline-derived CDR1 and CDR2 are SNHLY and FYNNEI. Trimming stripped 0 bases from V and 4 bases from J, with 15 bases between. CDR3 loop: CASSEALGPRGTEAFF. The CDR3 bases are TGTGCCAGCAGTGAAGCGCTTGGGCCCAGGGGCACTGAAGCTTTCTTT.

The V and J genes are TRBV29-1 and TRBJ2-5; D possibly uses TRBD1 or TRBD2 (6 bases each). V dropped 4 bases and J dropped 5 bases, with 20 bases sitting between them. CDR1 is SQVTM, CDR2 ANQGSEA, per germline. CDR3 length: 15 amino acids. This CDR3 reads CSVGREQGIWETQYF. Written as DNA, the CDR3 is TGCAGCGTTGGGAGGGAGCAGGGGATATGGGAGACCCAGTACTTC.

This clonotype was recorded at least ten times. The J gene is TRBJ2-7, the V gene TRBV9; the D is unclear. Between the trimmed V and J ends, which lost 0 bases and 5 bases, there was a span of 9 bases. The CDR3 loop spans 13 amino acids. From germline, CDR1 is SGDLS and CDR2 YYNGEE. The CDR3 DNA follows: TGTGCCAGCAGCGTAGCATCCGCCAACGAGCAGTACTTC. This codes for CASSVASANEQYF.

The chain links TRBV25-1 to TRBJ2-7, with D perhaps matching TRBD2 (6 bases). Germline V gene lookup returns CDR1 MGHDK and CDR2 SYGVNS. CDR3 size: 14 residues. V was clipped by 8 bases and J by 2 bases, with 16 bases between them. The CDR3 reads CASEGFGRTYEQYF. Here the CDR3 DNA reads TGTGCCAGCGAGGGCTTCGGGAGAACCTACGAGCAGTACTTC.

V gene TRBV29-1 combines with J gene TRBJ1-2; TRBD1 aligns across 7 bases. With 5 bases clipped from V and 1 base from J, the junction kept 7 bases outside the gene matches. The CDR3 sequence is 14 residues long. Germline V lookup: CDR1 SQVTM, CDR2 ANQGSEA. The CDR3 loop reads CSVSFGTDNYGYTF. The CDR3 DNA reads TGCAGCGTTAGTTTTGGGACAGATAACTATGGCTACACCTTC. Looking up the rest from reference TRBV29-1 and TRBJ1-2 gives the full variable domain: SAVISQKPSRDICQRGTSLTIQCQVDSQVTMMFWYRQQPGQSLTLIATANQGSEATYESGFVIDKFPISRPNLTFSTLTVSNMSPEDSSIYLCSVSFGTDNYGYTFGSGTRLTVV.

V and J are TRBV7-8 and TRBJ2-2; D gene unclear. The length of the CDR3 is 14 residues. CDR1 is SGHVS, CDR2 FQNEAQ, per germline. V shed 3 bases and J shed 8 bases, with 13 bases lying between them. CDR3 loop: CASSFRPRAGELFF. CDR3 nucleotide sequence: TGTGCCAGCAGCTTCCGACCCCGGGCGGGGGAGCTGTTTTTT.

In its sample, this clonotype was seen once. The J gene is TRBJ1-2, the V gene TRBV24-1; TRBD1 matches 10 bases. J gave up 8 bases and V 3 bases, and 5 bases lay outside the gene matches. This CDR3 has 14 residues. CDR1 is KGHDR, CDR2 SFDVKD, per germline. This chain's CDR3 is CATSDAGTGVGYTF. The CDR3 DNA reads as TGTGCCACCAGTGATGCCGGGACAGGGGTCGGCTACACCTTC.

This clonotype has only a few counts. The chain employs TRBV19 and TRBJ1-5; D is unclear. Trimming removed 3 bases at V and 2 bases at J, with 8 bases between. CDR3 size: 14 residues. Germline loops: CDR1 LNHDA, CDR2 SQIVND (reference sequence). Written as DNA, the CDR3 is TGTGCCAGTAGTATTTCAGGCGGCAATCAGCCCCAGCATTTT. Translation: CASSISGGNQPQHF. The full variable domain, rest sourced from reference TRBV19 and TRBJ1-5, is DGGITQSPKYLFRKEGQNVTLSCEQNLNHDAMYWYRQDPGQGLRLIYYSQIVNDFQKGDIAEGYSVSREKKESFPLTVTSAQKNPTAFYLCASSISGGNQPQHFGDGTRLSIL.